This TCR beta chain was identified in a study of chemoradiotherapy in HPV16-positive cancers. This CDR3 contains 14 residues. V shed 2 bases and J shed 8 bases, with 15 bases lying between them. Germline CDR1 is SGHAT and CDR2 is FQNNGV. Whole-study results and caveats: Candidate HPV-specific clones and E7-related TCR motifs grew in tumor during treatment. HPV-responsive T-cell expansion during chemoradiotherapy was linked to improved recurrence-free survival in HPV16-positive patients.

On this clone: Its specificity is unknown.

Sequenced by immunoSEQ multiplex PCR; TCRdb stores in-frame clones only, minus some. Of roughly 16,000 clones listed, more than 85% are singletons. This chain uses TRBV11-2 with TRBJ1-2; D is perhaps TRBD1 (6 bases). Material: blood, obtained from a patient who underwent chemoradiotherapy. This TCR was sampled from a human donor with HPV-associated anogenital cancer. CDR3 nucleotide sequence: TGTGCCAGCAGCTTAAAGGGGGAAGGAGAAGGCTACACCTTC. Its translation is CASSLKGEGEGYTF.